The present T cell receptor (beta chain) was sequenced within a study of shared clonotypes between healthy human individuals. Trimming removed 3 bases at V and 3 bases at J, with 6 bases between. The germline CDR1 and CDR2 sequences are SGHNT and YYREEE (reference sequence). This CDR3 is built from 12 residues. The assay was immunoSEQ multiplex PCR, and TCRdb's table has in-frame clones only and misses some. The repertoire holds 1.5 million to 1.9 million clones, 95% to 99% seen once, with about 0.4% in the top ten. This receptor was obtained from a man aged 30-40 years in good health. The sequencing sample was made of naive CD4+ T cells sorted from blood. Subset described: CD45RA+ positively selected. The chain employs TRBV5-4 and TRBJ1-1; D is possibly TRBD1 (5 bases). This CDR3 is CASSWDDTEAFF. As DNA, the CDR3 is TGTGCCAGCAGCTGGGACGACACTGAAGCTTTCTTT.